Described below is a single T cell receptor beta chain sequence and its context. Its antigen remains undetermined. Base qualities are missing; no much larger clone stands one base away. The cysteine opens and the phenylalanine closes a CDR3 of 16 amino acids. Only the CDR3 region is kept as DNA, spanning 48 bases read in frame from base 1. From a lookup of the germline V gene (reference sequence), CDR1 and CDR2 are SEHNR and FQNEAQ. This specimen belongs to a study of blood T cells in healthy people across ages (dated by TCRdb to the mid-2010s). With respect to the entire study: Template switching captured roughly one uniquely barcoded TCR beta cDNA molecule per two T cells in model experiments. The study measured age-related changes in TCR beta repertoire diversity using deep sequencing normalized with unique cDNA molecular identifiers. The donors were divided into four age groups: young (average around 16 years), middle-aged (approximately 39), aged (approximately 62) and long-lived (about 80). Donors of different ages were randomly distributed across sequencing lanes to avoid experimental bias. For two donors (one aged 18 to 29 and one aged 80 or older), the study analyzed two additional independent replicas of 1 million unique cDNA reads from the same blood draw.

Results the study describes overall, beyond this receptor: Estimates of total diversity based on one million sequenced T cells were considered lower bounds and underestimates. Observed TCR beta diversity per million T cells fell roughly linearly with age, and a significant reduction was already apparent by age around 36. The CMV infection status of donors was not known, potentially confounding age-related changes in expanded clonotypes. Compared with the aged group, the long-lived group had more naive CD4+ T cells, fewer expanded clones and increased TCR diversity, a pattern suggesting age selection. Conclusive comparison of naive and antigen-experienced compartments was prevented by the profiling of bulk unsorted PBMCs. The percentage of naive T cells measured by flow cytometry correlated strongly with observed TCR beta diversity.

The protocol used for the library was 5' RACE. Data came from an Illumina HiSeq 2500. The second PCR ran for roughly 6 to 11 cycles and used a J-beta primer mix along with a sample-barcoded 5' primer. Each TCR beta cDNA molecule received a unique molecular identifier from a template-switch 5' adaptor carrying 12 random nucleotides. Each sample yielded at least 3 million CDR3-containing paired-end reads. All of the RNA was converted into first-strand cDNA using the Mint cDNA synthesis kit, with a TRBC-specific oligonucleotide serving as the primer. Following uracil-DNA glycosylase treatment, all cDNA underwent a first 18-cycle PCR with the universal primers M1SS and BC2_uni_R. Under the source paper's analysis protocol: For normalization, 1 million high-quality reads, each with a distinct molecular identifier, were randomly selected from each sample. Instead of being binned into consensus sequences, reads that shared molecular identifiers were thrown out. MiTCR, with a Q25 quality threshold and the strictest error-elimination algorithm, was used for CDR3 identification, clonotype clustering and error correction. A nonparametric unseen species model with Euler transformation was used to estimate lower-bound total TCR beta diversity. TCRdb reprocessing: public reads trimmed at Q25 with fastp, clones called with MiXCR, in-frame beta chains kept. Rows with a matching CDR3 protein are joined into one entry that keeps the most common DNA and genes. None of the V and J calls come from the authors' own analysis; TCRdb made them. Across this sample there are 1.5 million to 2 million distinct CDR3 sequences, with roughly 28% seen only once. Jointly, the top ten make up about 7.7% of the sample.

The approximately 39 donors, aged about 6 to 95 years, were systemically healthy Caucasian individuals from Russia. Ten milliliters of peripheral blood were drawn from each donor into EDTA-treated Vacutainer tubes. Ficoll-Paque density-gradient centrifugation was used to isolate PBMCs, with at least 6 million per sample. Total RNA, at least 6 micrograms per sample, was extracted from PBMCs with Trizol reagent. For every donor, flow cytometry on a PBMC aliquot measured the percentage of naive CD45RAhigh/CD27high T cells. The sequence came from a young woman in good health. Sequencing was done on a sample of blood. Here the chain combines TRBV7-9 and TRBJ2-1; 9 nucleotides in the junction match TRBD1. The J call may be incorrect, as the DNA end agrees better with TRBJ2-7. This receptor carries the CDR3 CANTRTGQGTYNEQYF. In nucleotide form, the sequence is TGTGCCAACACTAGAACCGGACAGGGGACCTACAATGAGCAGTACTTC.